This T cell receptor (beta chain) was profiled in a study of cytomegalovirus exposure and HLA in healthy donors. PCR employed 60 Vbeta and 13 Jbeta primers. Clones were sequenced by immunoSEQ multiplex PCR, and TCRdb holds only the in-frame ones, with some missing. Among roughly 100,000 clones listed, over 80% were seen once. What was sequenced was PBMCs. The receptor was isolated from a female donor in good health and CMV-seropositive.

The CDR3: CASRSKPGELFF. The CDR3 DNA reads as TGTGCCAGCAGGAGTAAGCCCGGGGAGCTGTTTTTT. This rearrangement joins TRBV28 to TRBJ2-2; D gene unclear. This CDR3 spans 12 amino acids. Germline V gene lookup returns CDR1 MDHEN and CDR2 SYDVKM. Between the trimmed V and J ends, which lost 6 bases and 6 bases, there was a span of 8 bases.